These T cell receptor beta chains were read from a single sample in a study of radiotherapy plus CTLA-4 blockade in lung cancer. Here immunoSEQ multiplex PCR was the method, and the copy in TCRdb shows in-frame clones only, minus some. The data contain about 73,000 clones, around 87% of them singletons. The input for sequencing was peripheral blood, taken from a patient treated with radiotherapy plus ipilimumab. The receptors derive from a human donor with non-small cell lung cancer that progressed on radiotherapy plus ipilimumab. Each CDR3 is given with its conserved first and last residue. Fields, in order: V gene, J gene, D gene, clone size, CDR3 protein, CDR3 DNA. The D gene is left open where the match is weak. Size is omitted from some rows. Given values are once, few, many or a class for expanded clones.

>TRBV11-2|TRBJ1-1|-|-
CASSPRLDRNTEAFF
TGTGCCAGCAGTCCCAGACTAGACAGAAACACTGAAGCTTTCTTT
>TRBV30|TRBJ2-3|-|-
CAWRHHSGDTQYF
TGTGCCTGGAGGCATCATAGCGGCGATACGCAGTATTTT
>TRBV7-2|TRBJ1-5|-|-
CASSPDRFYSNQPQHF
TGTGCCAGCAGCCCGGACAGATTTTATAGCAATCAGCCCCAGCATTTT
>TRBV18|TRBJ2-1|-|-
CASSQDRGYEQFF
TGTGCCAGCTCACAGGATAGGGGCTATGAGCAGTTCTTC
>TRBV7-2|TRBJ1-1|-|-
CASSLAFGAEAFF
TGTGCCAGCAGCTTAGCGTTCGGGGCTGAAGCTTTCTTT
>TRBV5-1|TRBJ1-2|-|-
CASSYTTGVGYTF
TGCGCCAGCAGCTATACAACGGGGGTTGGCTACACCTTC
>TRBV7-3|TRBJ2-2|TRBD2|-
CASSPQSLLAGAGELFF
TGTGCCAGCAGCCCCCAGTCCCTTCTAGCGGGAGCCGGGGAGCTGTTTTTT
>TRBV29-1|TRBJ2-1|TRBD2|once
CSVDTLAGYNEQFF
TGCAGCGTTGATACCCTAGCGGGGTACAATGAGCAGTTCTTC
>TRBV6-1|TRBJ2-4|-|once
CASSELVVKNIQYF
TGTGCCAGCAGTGAACTAGTAGTCAAAAACATTCAGTACTTC
>TRBV7-3|TRBJ2-1|TRBD1|-
CASSLKGAADRRYNEQFF
TGTGCCAGCAGCTTAAAAGGGGCTGCGGACAGGAGATACAATGAGCAGTTCTTC
>TRBV7-6|TRBJ2-7|-|once
CASSSDRYEQYF
TGTGCCAGCAGCTCAGACAGATACGAGCAGTACTTC
>TRBV7-6|TRBJ2-5|-|-
CASIDLNRDQETQYF
TGTGCCAGCATAGATTTAAACCGAGACCAAGAGACCCAGTACTTC
>TRBV6-5|TRBJ1-5|TRBD1|-
CASGQGTQPQHF
TGTGCCAGCGGACAGGGGACTCAGCCCCAGCATTTT
>TRBV5-1|TRBJ2-5|-|-
CASSLGSGPQETQYF
TGCGCCAGCAGCTTGGGTAGCGGACCCCAAGAGACCCAGTACTTC
>TRBV11-2|TRBJ1-3|-|-
CASSPPGSGNTIYF
TGTGCCAGCAGCCCCCCGGGATCTGGAAACACCATATATTTT
>TRBV2|TRBJ2-3|-|-
CASREAGPDTQYF
TGTGCCAGCAGGGAAGCGGGTCCAGATACGCAGTATTTT
>TRBV27|TRBJ2-2|TRBD1|once
CASSLQGTGGELFF
TGTGCCAGCAGTCTACAGGGGACCGGCGGGGAGCTGTTTTTT
>TRBV7-7|TRBJ2-2|-|-
CASSLGRTAYTGELFF
TGTGCTAGCAGCTTAGGAAGGACAGCTTACACCGGGGAGCTGTTTTTT
>TRBV10-1|TRBJ2-2|-|-
CASSVYRNAGELFF
TGCGCCAGCAGTGTGTATAGGAACGCCGGGGAGCTGTTTTTT
>TRBV28|TRBJ1-5|-|-
CASSFEGQWNEQPQHF
TGTGCCAGCAGTTTCGAGGGGCAGTGGAATGAACAGCCCCAGCATTTT
>TRBV28|TRBJ2-5|-|-
CASTPSGVVETQYF
TGTGCCAGCACCCCTTCCGGGGTTGTGGAGACCCAGTACTTC
>TRBV14|TRBJ2-2|-|-
CASSPPGRISGELFF
TGTGCCAGCAGCCCCCCAGGGCGTATTTCCGGGGAGCTGTTTTTT
>TRBV28|TRBJ2-3|TRBD2|-
CAITPGLVGDTQYF
TGTGCCATCACACCGGGACTAGTCGGCGATACGCAGTATTTT
>TRBV30|TRBJ1-2|-|-
CAWSAGGLPNYGYTF
TGTGCCTGGAGTGCTGGTGGACTTCCTAACTATGGCTACACCTTC
>TRBV6-5|TRBJ1-4|-|-
CASSYRPKEKLFF
TGTGCCAGCAGTTATCGGCCGAAGGAAAAACTGTTTTTT
>TRBV27|TRBJ1-2|-|-
CASSKPSGYGYTF
TGTGCCAGCAGTAAACCGTCGGGCTATGGCTACACCTTC
>TRBV6-1|TRBJ2-5|TRBD1|-
CASSGGQVEETQYF
TGTGCCAGCAGTGGAGGACAGGTCGAAGAGACCCAGTACTTC
>TRBV27|TRBJ2-7|-|-
CASSFKEDYEQYF
TGTGCCAGCAGTTTTAAGGAGGACTACGAGCAGTACTTC
>TRBV2|TRBJ1-5|TRBD1|-
CASSPDAGQGQPQHF
TGTGCCAGCAGCCCGGACGCGGGACAGGGTCAGCCCCAGCATTTT
>TRBV7-9|TRBJ2-1|-|-
CASSHSDGLGEQFF
TGTGCCAGCAGCCACAGTGACGGGTTGGGTGAGCAGTTCTTC
>TRBV7-2|TRBJ2-7|TRBD2|few
CASSHRGLAGDSYEQYF
TGTGCCAGCAGTCACCGTGGACTAGCGGGAGACTCCTACGAGCAGTACTTC
>TRBV10-3|TRBJ1-5|-|-
CAISDPGLGANQPQHF
TGTGCCATCAGTGATCCGGGACTTGGGGCCAATCAGCCCCAGCATTTT
>TRBV9|TRBJ2-5|-|-
CASSPGLSGGETQYF
TGTGCCAGCAGCCCGGGACTCTCCGGAGGAGAGACCCAGTACTTC
>TRBV7-9|TRBJ2-1|TRBD1|medium-sized
CASSLRDREINEQFF
TGTGCCAGCAGCCTCCGGGACAGGGAAATCAATGAGCAGTTCTTC
>TRBV7-8|TRBJ2-4|-|-
CASRDRNIQYF
TGTGCCAGCAGGGACAGAAACATTCAGTACTTC
>TRBV5-1|TRBJ2-3|TRBD2|-
CTSSRVAGVTDTQYF
TGCACCAGCAGTCGAGTAGCGGGAGTAACTGATACGCAGTATTTT
>TRBV6-5|TRBJ2-7|-|-
CASSQASGSSYEQYF
TGTGCCAGCAGCCAAGCGAGCGGAAGCTCCTACGAGCAGTACTTC
>TRBV30|TRBJ2-6|-|-
CAWSQSGSGANVLTF
TGTGCCTGGAGTCAGTCTGGGTCTGGGGCCAACGTCCTGACTTTC
>TRBV2|TRBJ1-1|TRBD1|-
CASSSRGLTEAFF
TGTGCCAGCAGTTCCAGGGGGCTTACTGAAGCTTTCTTT
>TRBV19|TRBJ1-5|-|-
CASQGLKQPQHF
TGTGCCTCCCAGGGGCTGAAGCAGCCCCAGCATTTT
>TRBV28|TRBJ2-4|TRBD1|-
CASSLTGVRAKNIQYF
TGTGCCAGCAGCCTGACAGGGGTAAGGGCCAAAAACATTCAGTACTTC
>TRBV30|TRBJ1-3|-|-
CAWSVGGAGNTIYF
TGTGCCTGGAGTGTAGGAGGGGCTGGAAACACCATATATTTT